This T cell receptor (beta chain) was captured in a study of T-cell reconstitution after alpha-beta-depleted transplantation in children. Study-wide results and limits: Newly made T cells mostly supplied T-cell counts and diversity one year after transplant. In some patients, recipient T cells and intrathymic progenitors surviving conditioning explained high day-60 diversity. Expanded clones from the graft, numbering several hundred, reportedly supplied alpha-beta T cells about two months after transplant.

Unique molecular identifiers were used in preparing the TCRbeta library. In TCRdb, the PCR reads were re-called with MiXCR into one record per CDR3 protein. The sample records 200,000 to 300,000 distinct CDR3 sequences, around 8% being singletons. This clonotype showed up many times. The antigen remains unidentified. Germline CDR1 reads LGHNA; CDR2 reads YNFKEQ. The CDR3 covers 16 residues. V shed 0 bases and J shed 2 bases, with 13 bases lying between them. The sequencing here drew on PBMCs, mostly from graft donor cells, taken 180 days after TCRalphabeta/CD19-depleted stem cell transplant. This rearrangement joins TRBV4-2 to TRBJ1-2; the D is unclear. The source is a male patient between 5 and 17 years old who had a stem cell transplant for acute lymphoblastic leukemia, so the T cells may come from the graft donor. The DNA of the CDR3 is TGTGCCAGCAGCCAAGAAGAGGCGATCCTAAACTATGGCTACACCTTC. It is translated as CASSQEEAILNYGYTF.